Presented here are 3 T cell receptor beta chains from one specimen sequenced in a study of identical twins. TCRdb itself ran the 5' RACE reads through MiXCR, one entry per CDR3 protein. The sample lists hundreds of thousands of distinct CDR3 sequences; about 18% were seen once. The sample was also reused in another study, on T cells expressing NK-cell markers.

Sequencing was carried out using PBMCs. All receptors derive from a woman aged 18 to 35 in good health.

This clonotype was counted only a few times. The gene calls are TRBV5-1 and TRBJ2-2; possible D gene TRBD2, 6 bases. This CDR3 comprises 16 residues. V was cut by 2 bases and J by 1 base, with 12 bases left in between. Germline V gives CDR1 SGHRS, CDR2 YFSETQ. The CDR3 bases are TGCGCCAGCAGCTTACGTCAAGCGGGGAACACCGGGGAGCTGTTTTTT. It encodes CASSLRQAGNTGELFF.

V and J are TRBV6-2 or TRBV6-3 and TRBJ2-2, with 11 bases fitting TRBD2. CDR3 length: 16 amino acids. The germline V gene has CDR1 MNHEY and CDR2 SVGEGT. After removal of 4 bases from V and 4 bases from J, the junction contained 5 bases not matched to a gene. CDR3 region: CASSLAGGPRTGELFF. The CDR3 DNA sequence: TGTGCCAGCAGTTTAGCGGGAGGGCCTCGCACCGGGGAGCTGTTTTTT.

On this clonotype itself: This may come from a read error, since a much larger clone is one base off. The chain uses TRBV20-1 and TRBJ2-7; TRBD1 matches 7 bases. Per the germline V gene, CDR1 is DFQATT and CDR2 is SNEGSKA (reference sequence). This CDR3 comprises 13 residues. V lost 6 bases, J lost 1 base, and 6 bases stayed unmatched. The CDR3 DNA follows: TGCAGTGCCGGGACAGCCGCATCCTACGAGCAGTACTTC. Protein: CSAGTAASYEQYF.